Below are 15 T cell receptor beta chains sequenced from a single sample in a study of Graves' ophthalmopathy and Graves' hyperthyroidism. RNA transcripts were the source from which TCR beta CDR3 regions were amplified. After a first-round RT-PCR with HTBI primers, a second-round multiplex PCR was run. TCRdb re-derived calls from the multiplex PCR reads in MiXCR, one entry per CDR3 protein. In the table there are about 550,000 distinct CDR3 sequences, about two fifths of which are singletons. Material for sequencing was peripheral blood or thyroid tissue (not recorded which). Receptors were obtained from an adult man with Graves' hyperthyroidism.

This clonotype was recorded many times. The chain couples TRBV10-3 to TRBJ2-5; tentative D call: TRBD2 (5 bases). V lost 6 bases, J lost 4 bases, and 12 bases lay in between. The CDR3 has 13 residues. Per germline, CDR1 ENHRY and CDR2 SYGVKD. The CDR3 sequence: CAISPGVRETQYF. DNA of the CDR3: TGTGCCATCAGCCCCGGGGTAAGAGAGACCCAGTACTTC.

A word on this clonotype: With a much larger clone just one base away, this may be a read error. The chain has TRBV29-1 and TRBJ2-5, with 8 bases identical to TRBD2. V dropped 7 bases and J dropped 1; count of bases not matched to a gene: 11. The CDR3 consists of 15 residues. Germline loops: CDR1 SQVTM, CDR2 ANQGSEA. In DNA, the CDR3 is TGCAGCGCCCTGTCGGGGCGGGGGGTCCAAGAGACCCAGTACTTC. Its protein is CSALSGRGVQETQYF.

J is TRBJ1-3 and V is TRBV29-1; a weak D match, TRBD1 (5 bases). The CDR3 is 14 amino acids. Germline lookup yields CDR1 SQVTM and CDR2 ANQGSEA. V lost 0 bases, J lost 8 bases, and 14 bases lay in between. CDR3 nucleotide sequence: TGCAGCGTTGAAGAAGGGCTAGCGGGGGACACCATATATTTT. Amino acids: CSVEEGLAGDTIYF.

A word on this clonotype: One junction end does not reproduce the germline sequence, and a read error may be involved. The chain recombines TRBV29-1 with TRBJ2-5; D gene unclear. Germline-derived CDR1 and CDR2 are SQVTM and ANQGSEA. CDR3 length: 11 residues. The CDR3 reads CSGENSQTQYF. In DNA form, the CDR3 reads TGCAGCGGTGAAAACAGCCAGACCCAGTACTTC.

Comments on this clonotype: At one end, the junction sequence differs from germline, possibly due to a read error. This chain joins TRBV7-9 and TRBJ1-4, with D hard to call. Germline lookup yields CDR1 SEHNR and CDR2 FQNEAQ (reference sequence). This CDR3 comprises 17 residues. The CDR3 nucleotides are TGTGCCAGCACTACCGGGTCCCCGAAAGATGGTAATGAAAAACTGTTCTTT. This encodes CASTTGSPKDGNEKLFF.

CDR3 nucleotides: TGTGCCAGCAGTTTAGTCGGCAGGGCGAATTTGGGAGGCTACACCTTC. As protein: CASSLVGRANLGGYTF. The V and J genes are TRBV27 and TRBJ1-2, with a tentative D call TRBD1 (5 bases). This CDR3 region has 16 residues. Trimming cost V 2 bases and J 8 bases, with 21 bases left between them. Germline CDR1 and CDR2: MNHEY and SMNVEV (reference sequence).

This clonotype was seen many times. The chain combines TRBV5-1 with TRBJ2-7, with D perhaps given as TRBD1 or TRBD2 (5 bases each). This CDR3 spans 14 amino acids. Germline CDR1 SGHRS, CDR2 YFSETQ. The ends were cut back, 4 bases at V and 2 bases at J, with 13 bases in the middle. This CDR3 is CASSPRGYTYEQYF. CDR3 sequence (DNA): TGCGCCAGCAGCCCCCGGGGCTATACCTACGAGCAGTACTTC.

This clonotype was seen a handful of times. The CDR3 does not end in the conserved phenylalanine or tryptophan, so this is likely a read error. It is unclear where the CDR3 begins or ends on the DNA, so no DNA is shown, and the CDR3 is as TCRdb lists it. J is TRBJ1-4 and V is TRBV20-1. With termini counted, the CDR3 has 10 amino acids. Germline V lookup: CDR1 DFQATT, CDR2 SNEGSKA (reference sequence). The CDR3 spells CSAIRLAGDV.

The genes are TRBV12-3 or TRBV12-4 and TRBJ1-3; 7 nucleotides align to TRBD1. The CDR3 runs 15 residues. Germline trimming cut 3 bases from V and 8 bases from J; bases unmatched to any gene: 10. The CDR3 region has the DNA TGTGCCAGCAGTTTCCCGAGGGGGCCGAGGGACACCATATATTTT. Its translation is CASSFPRGPRDTIYF.

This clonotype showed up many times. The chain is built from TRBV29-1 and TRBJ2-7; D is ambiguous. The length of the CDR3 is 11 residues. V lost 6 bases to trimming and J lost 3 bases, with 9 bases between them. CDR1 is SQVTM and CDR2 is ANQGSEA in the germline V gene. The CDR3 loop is CSVSVGYEQYF. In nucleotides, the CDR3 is TGCAGCGTCTCCGTCGGCTACGAGCAGTACTTC.

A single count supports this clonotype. CDR3 DNA sequence: TGTGCCAGCAGGACGGACGGGCCTTACTATGGCTACACCTTC. Translation: CASRTDGPYYGYTF. The chain recombines TRBV2 with TRBJ1-2; D uncertain. The CDR3 totals 14 residues. V was shortened by 6 bases and J by 3 bases, with 14 bases between the two germline ends. Germline V lookup: CDR1 SNHLY, CDR2 FYNNEI.

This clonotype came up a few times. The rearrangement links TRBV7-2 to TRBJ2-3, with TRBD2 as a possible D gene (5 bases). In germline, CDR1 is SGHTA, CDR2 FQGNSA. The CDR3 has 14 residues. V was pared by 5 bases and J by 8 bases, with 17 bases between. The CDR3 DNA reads TGTGCCAGCAGCGTTGGACGAGGGAGTGTTACGCAGTATTTT. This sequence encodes CASSVGRGSVTQYF.

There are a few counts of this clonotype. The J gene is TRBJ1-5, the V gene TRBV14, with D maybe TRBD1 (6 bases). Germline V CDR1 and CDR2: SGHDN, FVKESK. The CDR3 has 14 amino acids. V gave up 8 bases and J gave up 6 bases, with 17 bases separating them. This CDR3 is CASEGGKESQPQHF. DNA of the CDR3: TGTGCCAGCGAGGGGGGGAAGGAGAGTCAGCCCCAGCATTTT.

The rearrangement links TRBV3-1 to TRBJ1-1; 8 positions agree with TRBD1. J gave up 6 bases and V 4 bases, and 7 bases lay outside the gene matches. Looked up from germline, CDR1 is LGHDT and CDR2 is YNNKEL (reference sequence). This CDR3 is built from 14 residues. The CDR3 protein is CASSPTGDPSEAFF. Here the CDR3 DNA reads TGTGCCAGCAGCCCGACAGGGGATCCCTCTGAAGCTTTCTTT. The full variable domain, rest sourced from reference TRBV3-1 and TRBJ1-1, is DTAVSQTPKYLVTQMGNDKSIKCEQNLGHDTMYWYKQDSKKFLKIMFSYNNKELIINETVPNRFSPKSPDKAHLNLHINSLELGDSAVYFCASSPTGDPSEAFFGQGTRLTVV.

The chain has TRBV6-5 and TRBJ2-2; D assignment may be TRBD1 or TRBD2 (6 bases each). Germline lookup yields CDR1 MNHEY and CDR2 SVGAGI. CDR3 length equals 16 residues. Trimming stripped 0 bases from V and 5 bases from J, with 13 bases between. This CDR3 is CASSYSGGVGTGELFF. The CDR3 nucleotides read TGTGCCAGCAGTTACTCCGGGGGCGTAGGTACCGGGGAGCTGTTTTTT.